The subject of this entry is one T cell receptor beta chain. The CDR3 extends over 15 amino acids. V gave up 1 base and J gave up 11 bases, with 15 bases separating them. Germline V lookup: CDR1 LGHDT, CDR2 YNNKEL (reference sequence). The data derive from a study of blood T cell repertoires in COVID-19. Whole-study context: From the United States, Italy and Spain came samples of acute and convalescent COVID-19.

This table comes from immunoSEQ multiplex PCR, and its TCRdb copy is limited to in-frame clones, with some not included. This table holds about 60,000 clones, about nine tenths found once. The chain recombines TRBV3-1 (or the pseudogene TRBV3-2) with TRBJ1-6; TRBD1 is a possible D gene (5 bases). The receptor was derived from a woman in her fifties or sixties with active COVID-19. The specimen was peripheral blood. CDR3 protein: CASSQAVGGNAPLHF. CDR3 in DNA: TGTGCCAGCAGCCAAGCAGTCGGGGGGAACGCACCCCTCCACTTT.